The 4 T cell receptor beta chains below come from one sample, sequenced in a study of T cells in pancreatic ductal adenocarcinoma. Profiling relied on immunoSEQ multiplex PCR, and the TCRdb table lists in-frame clones only, not all of them. This sample carries over 85,000 clones, roughly 96% of them seen once, and the ten largest clones take about 3%. The selected patients with pancreatic ductal adenocarcinoma had surgery but no neoadjuvant therapy. The sequenced material came from PBMCs. All receptors derive from a human donor with pancreatic ductal adenocarcinoma.

The chain joins TRBV29-1 to TRBJ2-2, with TRBD2 matching over 7 bases. CDR1 is SQVTM and CDR2 is ANQGSEA in the germline V gene. J was trimmed by 6 bases and V by 5 bases; bases with no gene match: 6. The CDR3 totals 13 residues. The CDR3 DNA is TGCAGCGTTCAAGGACTAGTTCCCGGGGAGCTGTTTTTT. Translation: CSVQGLVPGELFF.

The V and J genes are TRBV9 and TRBJ2-3; D perhaps matches TRBD1 (5 bases). V lost 0 bases to trimming and J lost 2 bases, with 10 bases between them. The germline gives CDR1 SGDLS, CDR2 YYNGEE. The CDR3 length is 15 residues. This chain's CDR3 is CASSVVAGFTDTQYF. CDR3 sequence (DNA): TGTGCCAGCAGCGTAGTAGCAGGGTTCACAGATACGCAGTATTTT.

To note about this clone: This same CDR3 is encoded by further DNA sequences in the sample. This sequence joins TRBV20-1 and TRBJ2-5; D is uncertain. V was cut by 1 base and J by 5 bases, with 5 bases left in between. Germline V gene sequence: CDR1 DFQATT, CDR2 SNEGSKA (reference sequence). The CDR3 spans 11 residues. The CDR3 protein is CSARVVETQYF. CDR3 coding DNA: TGCAGTGCTAGAGTAGTCGAGACCCAGTACTTC.

The chain carries TRBV10-2 and TRBJ2-7, with 10 bases aligning to TRBD2. Germline lookup yields CDR1 WSHSY and CDR2 SAAADI. The CDR3 runs to 15 residues. V shed 6 bases and J 5 bases; nucleotides not matched to a gene: 10. CDR3 in amino acids: CASRTSGWGQHEQYF. CDR3 nucleotides: TGCGCCAGCAGGACTAGCGGGTGGGGGCAGCACGAGCAGTACTTC.